This T cell receptor beta chain came from a study of cytomegalovirus exposure and HLA in healthy donors. Broader study findings: Presence/absence analyses assumed roughly uniform sequencing depth across donors, which may not hold. The dataset shows that most TCR sequences were rare, while some public TCRs occurred in many donors.

Germline-derived CDR1 and CDR2 are SGHDN and FVKESK. The CDR3 sequence is 14 residues long. The V and J ends lost 3 bases and 3 bases respectively, with 9 bases between them. PCR amplification relied on 60 Vbeta primers (plus 13 Jbeta primers). The table came from immunoSEQ multiplex PCR; TCRdb's copy has only in-frame clones and leaves some out. Recorded for this sample: 150,000 to 200,000 clones. For this clone: Its antigen is not known.

The donors were healthy bone marrow donors. This chain joins TRBV14 and TRBJ1-3; no clear D gene. This sequence was found in a woman between 18 and 30 years old in good health and CMV-seropositive. The sample consisted of PBMCs. CDR3 in amino acids: CASSQGPLGNTIYF. The CDR3 DNA reads TGTGCCAGCAGCCAGGGCCCACTTGGAAACACCATATATTTT.